The rows below give T cell receptor beta chains drawn from one sample of a study of T cell repertoires in cytomegalovirus infection. For these receptors, no antigen is known. Each CDR3 protein gets one entry after TCRdb re-called the reads with MiXCR. The repertoire holds around 710,000 distinct CDR3 sequences, about 29% seen once, with about an eighth in the top ten. The source was cultured CD8+ T cells from PBMCs, collected from culture after CMV antigen stimulation. The receptors originated from a human donor in good health (CMV status not recorded). Some clones in this sample may be carry-over from other donors' samples. Both conserved end residues are part of each CDR3. Each record gives: J gene, D gene, V gene, clone size, CDR3 protein, CDR3 DNA. The D gene is left open where the match is weak. Where a row states a size, it is once, few, many or the class of an expanded clone; other rows omit it.

j_call: TRBJ2-3; d_call: -; v_call: TRBV7-6; clone_size: -; cdr3_aa: CASSLAEGGDDTQYF; cdr3_nt: TGTGCCAGCAGCTTAGCGGAGGGGGGGGATGATACGCAGTATTTT
j_call: TRBJ2-2; d_call: -; v_call: TRBV11-1; clone_size: many; cdr3_aa: CASSPEWAGELFF; cdr3_nt: TGTGCCAGCAGCCCAGAATGGGCCGGGGAGCTGTTTTTT
j_call: TRBJ1-1; d_call: -; v_call: TRBV29-1; clone_size: -; cdr3_aa: CSTTTEAFF; cdr3_nt: TGCAGCACCACAACTGAAGCTTTCTTT
j_call: TRBJ1-2; d_call: -; v_call: TRBV6-5; clone_size: -; cdr3_aa: CASSYWGKGYTF; cdr3_nt: TGTGCCAGCAGTTACTGGGGAAAGGGCTACACCTTC
j_call: TRBJ2-1; d_call: TRBD2; v_call: TRBV4-1; clone_size: few; cdr3_aa: CASSPLGPLAGRGNEQFF; cdr3_nt: TGCGCCAGCAGCCCCTTAGGCCCACTAGCGGGGAGGGGGAATGAGCAGTTCTTC
j_call: TRBJ2-1; d_call: TRBD2; v_call: TRBV7-8; clone_size: many; cdr3_aa: CASSLLAGGSEQFF; cdr3_nt: TGTGCCAGCAGCCTCCTAGCGGGGGGTAGTGAGCAGTTCTTC
j_call: TRBJ2-3; d_call: TRBD1; v_call: TRBV27; clone_size: few; cdr3_aa: CASSLEGAGGDTQYF; cdr3_nt: TGTGCCAGCAGTTTAGAGGGGGCCGGTGGAGATACGCAGTATTTT
j_call: TRBJ2-7; d_call: -; v_call: TRBV28; clone_size: -; cdr3_aa: CASSLTVMGEQYF; cdr3_nt: TGTGCCAGCAGTTTGACGGTGATGGGAGAGCAGTACTTC
j_call: TRBJ1-2; d_call: -; v_call: TRBV6-5; clone_size: many; cdr3_aa: CASSYRAGPYGYTF; cdr3_nt: TGTGCCAGCAGTTACCGAGCTGGTCCATATGGCTACACCTTC
j_call: TRBJ2-3; d_call: TRBD1; v_call: TRBV7-2; clone_size: many; cdr3_aa: CASSRGQSTDTQYF; cdr3_nt: TGTGCCAGCAGCCGGGGACAGAGCACAGATACGCAGTATTTT
j_call: TRBJ2-1; d_call: TRBD2; v_call: TRBV20-1; clone_size: -; cdr3_aa: CSAPPLADYYNEQFF; cdr3_nt: TGCAGTGCTCCCCCACTAGCGGATTACTACAATGAGCAGTTCTTC
j_call: TRBJ1-2; d_call: TRBD1; v_call: TRBV27; clone_size: few; cdr3_aa: CASSLSTPDRVQHGYTF; cdr3_nt: TGTGCCAGCAGTTTATCAACCCCGGACAGGGTTCAGCATGGCTACACCTTC
j_call: TRBJ1-4; d_call: -; v_call: TRBV19; clone_size: few; cdr3_aa: CASSDPEKLFF; cdr3_nt: TGTGCCAGTAGCGACCCTGAAAAACTGTTTTTT
j_call: TRBJ1-5; d_call: -; v_call: TRBV19; clone_size: -; cdr3_aa: CASSPNGNQPQHF; cdr3_nt: TGTGCCAGTAGTCCAAACGGCAATCAGCCCCAGCATTTT
j_call: TRBJ1-5; d_call: -; v_call: TRBV19; clone_size: few; cdr3_aa: CASRLKPGPQEYSNQPQHF; cdr3_nt: TGTGCCAGTAGACTAAAACCGGGACCTCAGGAATATAGCAATCAGCCCCAGCATTTT
j_call: TRBJ1-1; d_call: -; v_call: TRBV12-3/TRBV12-4; clone_size: many; cdr3_aa: CASRAQLLGQNTEAFF; cdr3_nt: TGTGCCAGCAGGGCGCAGCTCCTGGGACAGAACACTGAAGCTTTCTTT
j_call: TRBJ2-1; d_call: TRBD2; v_call: TRBV6-5; clone_size: -; cdr3_aa: CASRAAGGFYNEQFF; cdr3_nt: TGTGCCAGCAGGGCAGCGGGGGGATTCTACAATGAGCAGTTCTTC
j_call: TRBJ1-5; d_call: -; v_call: TRBV19; clone_size: -; cdr3_aa: CASSIGVDSNQPQHF; cdr3_nt: TGTGCCAGTAGCATCGGGGTGGATAGCAATCAGCCCCAGCATTTT
j_call: TRBJ2-3; d_call: TRBD2; v_call: TRBV27; clone_size: -; cdr3_aa: CASSLLSGLASDTDTQYF; cdr3_nt: TGTGCCAGCAGTTTGCTCTCTGGACTAGCGAGCGACACAGATACGCAGTATTTT
j_call: TRBJ2-1; d_call: TRBD2; v_call: TRBV5-6; clone_size: few; cdr3_aa: CASSIGEGNEQFF; cdr3_nt: TGTGCCAGCAGCATCGGGGAGGGGAATGAGCAGTTCTTC
j_call: TRBJ2-3; d_call: -; v_call: TRBV6-8; clone_size: -; cdr3_aa: CASTDRRFPRTDTQYF; cdr3_nt: TGTGCCAGCACCGACAGGCGATTTCCTCGCACAGATACGCAGTATTTT
j_call: TRBJ2-5; d_call: -; v_call: TRBV20-1; clone_size: few; cdr3_aa: CSAEPDAPQYF; cdr3_nt: TGCAGTGCCGAGCCCGACGCGCCCCAGTACTTC
j_call: TRBJ1-2; d_call: -; v_call: TRBV19; clone_size: -; cdr3_aa: CASRVTNYGYTF; cdr3_nt: TGTGCCAGCAGGGTTACGAACTATGGCTACACCTTC
j_call: TRBJ2-4; d_call: -; v_call: TRBV12-3/TRBV12-4; clone_size: once; cdr3_aa: CASSLSGAPQNIQYF; cdr3_nt: TGTGCCAGCAGTTTATCGGGGGCGCCTCAGAACATTCAGTACTTC
j_call: TRBJ2-5; d_call: -; v_call: TRBV6-5; clone_size: -; cdr3_aa: CASSREEGGQETQYF; cdr3_nt: TGTGCCAGCAGCAGGGAAGAGGGCGGGCAAGAGACCCAGTACTTC
j_call: TRBJ2-7; d_call: TRBD1; v_call: TRBV29-1; clone_size: -; cdr3_aa: CSVVGQGMDEQYF; cdr3_nt: TGCAGCGTTGTGGGACAGGGGATGGACGAGCAGTACTTC